This T cell receptor beta chain came from a study of siplizumab effects on memory and regulatory T cells. The method was immunoSEQ multiplex PCR; TCRdb's version includes in-frame clones alone and lacks a portion of them. The data contain 70,000 to 100,000 clones, about 96% of them singletons. CDR1 WNHNN and CDR2 SYGVQD come from the germline V gene (reference sequence). The CDR3 is made up of 14 amino acids. The V gene lost 4 bases and the J gene lost 2 bases, with 12 bases spanning the gap. About this clone: The antigen is not known.

Broader study findings: Researchers did not confirm the suppressive function of proliferating Tregs from siplizumab cultures.

V is TRBV10-1 and J is TRBJ2-7, with D possibly matching TRBD1 (5 bases). The receptor was isolated from a human donor in good health. Sequencing was carried out using naive CD4+ T cells sorted from blood. CDR3 sequence: CASSVGPPPYEQYF. The CDR3 bases are TGCGCCAGCAGTGTGGGGCCACCTCCCTACGAGCAGTACTTC.